This entry describes one T cell receptor beta chain. Its antigen is not identified. Sequencing targeted expressed TCRB transcripts, as all isolated RNA had been reverse transcribed. Profiled with immunoSEQ multiplex PCR; TCRdb holds only in-frame clones, not every one. The data show around 250,000 clones, with 27% seen just once and approximately 4% held by the top ten. The data belong to a study of beta chain features in type 1 diabetes. Study context: 107,917,701 sorted cells were examined across all samples.

In germline, CDR1 is KGHSY, CDR2 FQNENV. The CDR3 covers 13 residues. Trimming left V 0 bases short and J 4 bases short, with 6 bases between. Broader study findings: Sequencing used cDNA, and cells with high TCR expression could therefore be over-represented.

Material: central memory CD4+ T cells from blood. The gene calls are TRBV16 and TRBJ1-1; D is unclear. The TCR originated in a man aged 25 to 40 in good health. For the CDR3, the DNA is TGTGCCAGCAGCCAATCGCGAGTCACTGAAGCTTTCTTT. Residues: CASSQSRVTEAFF.